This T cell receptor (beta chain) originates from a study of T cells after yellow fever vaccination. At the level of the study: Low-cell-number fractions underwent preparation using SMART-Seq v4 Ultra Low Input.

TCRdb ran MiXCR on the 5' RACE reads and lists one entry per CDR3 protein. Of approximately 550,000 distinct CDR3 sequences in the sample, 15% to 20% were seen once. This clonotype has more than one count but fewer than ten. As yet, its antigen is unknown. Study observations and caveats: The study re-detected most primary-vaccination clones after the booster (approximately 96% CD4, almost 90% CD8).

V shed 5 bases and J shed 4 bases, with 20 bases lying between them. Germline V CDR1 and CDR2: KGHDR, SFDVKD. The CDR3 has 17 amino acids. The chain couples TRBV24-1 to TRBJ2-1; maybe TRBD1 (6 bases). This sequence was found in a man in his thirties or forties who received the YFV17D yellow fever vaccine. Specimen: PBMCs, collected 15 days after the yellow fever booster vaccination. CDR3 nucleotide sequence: TGTGCCACCAGTGTAACCACCCGGGACACCCCATACAATGAGCAGTTCTTC. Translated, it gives CATSVTTRDTPYNEQFF.